This TCR beta chain was identified in a study of blood T cells in healthy people across ages. Study-level points and caveats: Unsorted PBMC material precluded a definitive naive versus antigen-experienced comparison. Long-lived donors exceeded aged donors in naive CD4+ cells and diversity. Naive T cell percentage by flow cytometry tracked strongly with beta diversity.

Using a J-beta primer mix together with a sample-barcoded 5' primer, a second PCR was run for about 7 to 12 cycles. Each CDR3 protein gets one entry after TCRdb re-called the 5' RACE reads with MiXCR. The table lists over 950,000 distinct CDR3 sequences, just over 50% of them singletons. V shed 5 bases, J shed 4 bases, and the junction held 13 bases outside the gene matches. Germline CDR1 reads SGHTA; CDR2 reads FQGTGA. This CDR3 region has 17 residues. The draw of peripheral blood yielded roughly 9.4 milliliters from each donor. Worth noting for this clonotype: Its antigen is undetermined.

J is TRBJ2-3 and V is TRBV7-3, with 9 bases lining up with TRBD2. The receptor comes from a woman aged 55-69 years in good health. Sequencing was done on a sample of blood. The CDR3 spells CASSTEGLAGNADTQYF. DNA of the CDR3: TGTGCCAGCAGCACCGAGGGTCTAGCGGGGAACGCAGATACGCAGTATTTT.